The 22 T cell receptor beta chains given below trace back to one sample, sequenced in a study of T cell responses to AZD1222 COVID-19 vaccine. Data came from immunoSEQ multiplex PCR; TCRdb stores just in-frame clones and leaves some out. The sample lists 150,000 or so clones; more than 75% were seen once. Sequenced material: peripheral blood, taken on day 0 of AZD1222 vaccination. These receptors were collected from an adult in good health.

The gene calls are TRBV24-1 and TRBJ2-3, with TRBD1 identical over 8 bases. The V segment lost 0 bases and the J segment 0 bases; nucleotides outside the gene matches: 4. CDR1 and CDR2 (germline): KGHDR, SFDVKD. The CDR3 loop spans 17 amino acids. The CDR3 DNA reads TGTGCCACCAGTGATTTGCAGGGGACAGGAAGCACAGATACGCAGTATTTT. Translation: CATSDLQGTGSTDTQYF.

The rearrangement links TRBV6-5 to TRBJ1-3; perhaps TRBD1 as D (5 bases). CDR3 length: 16 residues. V was clipped by 3 bases and J by 3 bases, with 15 bases between them. CDR1 is MNHEY and CDR2 is SVGAGI in the germline V gene. CDR3 in amino acids: CASSYIRQGIGNTIYF. The CDR3 coding sequence is TGTGCCAGCAGTTATATTCGGCAGGGCATTGGAAACACCATATATTTT.

DNA for the CDR3: TGTGCCAGCAGTTCCACCTTGAACACTGAAGCTTTCTTT. It specifies CASSSTLNTEAFF. The J gene is TRBJ1-1, the V gene TRBV6-5; the D is unclear. The V gene's germline CDR1 is MNHEY and CDR2 SVGAGI. The CDR3 totals 13 residues. The V end lost 4 bases, the J end lost 0 bases, and 6 bases lay between the germline ends.

V usage is TRBV28 and J usage is TRBJ2-7; TRBD1 aligns across 7 bases. The CDR3 is 15 amino acids. Germline CDR1 and CDR2: MDHEN and SYDVKM. The V and J ends lost 4 bases and 6 bases, in that order; junction bases with no gene match: 12. CDR3 sequence reads: CASSSTGEGSIEQYF. CDR3 sequence (DNA): TGTGCCAGCAGTTCCACAGGGGAAGGATCGATCGAGCAGTACTTC.

V is TRBV5-1 and J is TRBJ1-2; no definite D call. Trimming shortened V by 3 bases and J by 8 bases, and 14 bases separated the two germline ends. Germline loops: CDR1 SGHRS, CDR2 YFSETQ. CDR3 length: 13 amino acids. CDR3: CASSSSGGEGYTF. As DNA, the CDR3 is TGCGCCAGCAGCTCCTCAGGTGGTGAAGGCTACACCTTC.

V is TRBV19 and J is TRBJ1-3, with D tentatively TRBD1 (6 bases). Trimming took 5 bases from V and 0 from J, leaving 11 bases between them. Germline values: CDR1 LNHDA, CDR2 SQIVND (reference sequence). The CDR3 covers 15 residues. CDR3 residues: CASSDQDSSGNTIYF. The CDR3, as DNA: TGTGCCAGTAGTGATCAGGACAGCTCTGGAAACACCATATATTTT.

This chain uses TRBV27 with TRBJ2-7; tentative D call: TRBD1 (5 bases). Germline CDR1 and CDR2: MNHEY and SMNVEV (reference sequence). The CDR3 runs 13 residues. Trimming took 6 bases from V and 5 from J, leaving 14 bases between them. The chain's CDR3 is CASRPRQGHEQYF. CDR3 coding DNA: TGTGCCAGCAGGCCCCGGCAGGGCCACGAGCAGTACTTC.

This chain joins TRBV6-1 and TRBJ1-2; no definite D call. This CDR3 spans 15 amino acids. V lost 1 base to trimming and J lost 8 bases, with 17 bases between them. Per the germline V gene, CDR1 is MNHNS and CDR2 is SASEGT. In nucleotides, the CDR3 is TGTGCCAGCAGTGAAGGGAGTTCCGATCGGTTGGGCTACACCTTC. Amino acids: CASSEGSSDRLGYTF.

This clone turned up a few times. The V and J genes are TRBV18 and TRBJ2-6; 9 nucleotides align to TRBD1. Looked up from germline, CDR1 is KGHSH and CDR2 is LQKENI. The ends lost 8 bases at V and 2 bases at J; junction bases unmatched: 10. CDR3 size: 17 residues. CDR3 bases: TGTGCCAGCGGAGACAGGGGGACGACAGCTGGGGCCAACGTCCTGACTTTC. Its protein is CASGDRGTTAGANVLTF. Using reference TRBV18 and TRBJ2-6 for the parts outside the CDR3, the full variable domain is NAGVMQNPRHLVRRRGQEARLRCSPMKGHSHVYWYRQLPEEGLKFMVYLQKENIIDESGMPKERFSAEFPKEGPSILRIQQVVRGDSAAYFCASGDRGTTAGANVLTFGAGSRLTVL.

The V gene is TRBV10-3, the J gene TRBJ2-2; 14 bases match TRBD2. The germline gives CDR1 ENHRY, CDR2 SYGVKD. V was pared by 10 bases and J by 4 bases, with 11 bases of the junction left unmatched. The CDR3 is 17 amino acids. CDR3 sequence (DNA): TGTGCCACCAGGGTGGGGACTAGCGGGGGACCCACCGGGGAGCTGTTTTTT. This encodes CATRVGTSGGPTGELFF.

This clone was counted once. The V and J genes are TRBV5-6 and TRBJ1-2, with D hard to call. With 4 bases removed from V and 8 bases from J, the gap between germline ends came to 12 bases. CDR1 and CDR2 (germline): SGHDT, YYEEEE. This CDR3 comprises 12 residues. The CDR3 DNA reads as TGTGCCAGCAGCCGGCGAGTTACGGGCTACACCTTC. This gives the protein CASSRRVTGYTF.

This chain joins TRBV6-4 and TRBJ2-2; no clear D. V lost 2 bases, J lost 7 bases, and 11 bases lay in between. This CDR3 is built from 14 residues. CDR1 and CDR2 (germline): MRHNA, SNTAGT. The chain's CDR3 is CASSDRLGGGELFF. The CDR3 DNA sequence: TGTGCCAGCAGTGACAGGCTTGGCGGCGGGGAGCTGTTTTTT.

The chain combines TRBV5-6 with TRBJ2-1; TRBD1 is a possible D gene (6 bases). Germline V CDR1 and CDR2: SGHDT, YYEEEE. The CDR3 runs to 14 residues. Trimming removed 3 bases from V and 6 bases from J, with 13 bases in between. CDR3: CASSSTYRVNEQFF. The CDR3, as DNA: TGTGCCAGCAGCTCGACGTACAGGGTCAATGAGCAGTTCTTC.

A single count supports this clone. The rearrangement uses TRBV5-5 and TRBJ1-1; unclear D gene. The germline CDR1 and CDR2 sequences are SGHKS and YYEKEE (reference sequence). The V end lost 3 bases, the J end lost 1 base, and 7 bases lay between the germline ends. CDR3 size: 13 residues. CDR3 DNA: TGTGCCAGCAGCTGGACCGCGAACACTGAAGCTTTCTTT. It codes for CASSWTANTEAFF.

The J gene is TRBJ1-2, the V gene TRBV3-1 (or the pseudogene TRBV3-2); D is possibly TRBD1 (5 bases). Germline CDR1 is LGHDT and CDR2 is YNNKEL (reference sequence). V was shortened by 4 bases and J by 2 bases, with 11 bases between the two germline ends. The CDR3 runs to 14 residues. DNA for the CDR3: TGTGCCAGCAGCCGGGACGGGAAAAACTATGGCTACACCTTC. This translates into CASSRDGKNYGYTF.

The chain is built from TRBV10-3 and TRBJ1-4; maybe TRBD1 (6 bases). CDR3 length: 16 residues. The V end was cut by 2 bases, the J end by 4 bases, with 14 bases between. Germline V gives CDR1 ENHRY, CDR2 SYGVKD. The CDR3 DNA reads as TGTGCCATCAGTGAGAACCCAGGACAGTTTAATGAAAAACTGTTTTTT. Its translation is CAISENPGQFNEKLFF.

This clone was detected only once. The chain recombines TRBV28 with TRBJ1-2, with unresolved D. Germline assignment: CDR1 MDHEN and CDR2 SYDVKM. This CDR3 has 12 amino acids. Between the trimmed V and J ends, which lost 5 bases and 5 bases, there was a span of 9 bases. This CDR3 is CASSPVAYGYTF. The DNA of the CDR3 is TGTGCCAGCAGTCCCGTCGCGTATGGCTACACCTTC.

CDR3 nucleotides: TGTGCCAGCAGATCGGACAGTCCCTCTGGAAACACCATATATTTT. Protein: CASRSDSPSGNTIYF. The chain uses TRBV6-1 and TRBJ1-3, with a tentative D call TRBD1 (6 bases). V lost 6 bases and J 0 bases, leaving 12 bases between the germline ends. This CDR3 has 15 amino acids. CDR1 and CDR2 (germline): MNHNS, SASEGT.

The chain recombines TRBV12-3 or TRBV12-4 with TRBJ2-7; D gene ambiguous. V was trimmed by 5 bases and J by 2 bases, leaving 7 bases between them. The CDR3 loop spans 12 amino acids. This CDR3 is CASSMSTYEQYF. The CDR3 DNA follows: TGTGCCAGCAGTATGAGTACCTACGAGCAGTACTTC.

Here the CDR3 reads CASSLGTDPYEQYF. The DNA for the CDR3 is TGTGCCAGCAGCTTGGGCACGGATCCCTACGAGCAGTACTTC. The chain combines TRBV5-4 with TRBJ2-7; no reliable D call. V lost 0 bases and J 2 bases, leaving 9 bases between the germline ends. The germline V gene has CDR1 SGHNT and CDR2 YYREEE (reference sequence). This CDR3 is built from 14 residues.

In DNA form, the CDR3 reads TGTGCCAGCAGCTTAGACGGCGGGAGCTACGAGCAGTACTTC. This translates into CASSLDGGSYEQYF. The V gene is TRBV11-3, the J gene TRBJ2-7; 7 bases map to TRBD2. Germline-derived CDR1 and CDR2 are SGHNT and YENEEA. The CDR3 spans 14 residues. Trimming at V came to 0 bases and at J to 3 bases, leaving 2 bases not matched to a gene.

This clone was detected once. The chain couples TRBV27 to TRBJ1-2, with TRBD1 as a possible D gene (5 bases). CDR1 is MNHEY, CDR2 SMNVEV, per germline (reference sequence). The CDR3 consists of 13 residues. The V end lost 2 bases, the J end lost 4 bases, and 8 bases lay between the germline ends. CDR3 residues: CASSLRQSYGYTF. CDR3 DNA: TGTGCCAGCAGTTTACGACAGAGCTATGGCTACACCTTC.